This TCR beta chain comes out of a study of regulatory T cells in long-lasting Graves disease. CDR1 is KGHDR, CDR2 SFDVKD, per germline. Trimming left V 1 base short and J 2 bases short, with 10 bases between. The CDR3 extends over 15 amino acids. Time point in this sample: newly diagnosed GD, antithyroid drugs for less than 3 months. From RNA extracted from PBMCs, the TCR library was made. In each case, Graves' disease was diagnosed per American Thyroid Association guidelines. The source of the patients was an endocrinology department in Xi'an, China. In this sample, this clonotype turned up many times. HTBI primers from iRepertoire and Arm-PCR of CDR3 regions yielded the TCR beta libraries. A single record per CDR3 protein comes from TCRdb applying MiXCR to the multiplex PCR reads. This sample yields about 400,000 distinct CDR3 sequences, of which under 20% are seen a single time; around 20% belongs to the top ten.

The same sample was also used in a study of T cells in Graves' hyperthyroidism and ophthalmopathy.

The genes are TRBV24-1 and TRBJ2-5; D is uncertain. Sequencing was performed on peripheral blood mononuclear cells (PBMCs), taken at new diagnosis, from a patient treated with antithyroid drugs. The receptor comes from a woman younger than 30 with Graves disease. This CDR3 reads CATSDFGYPQETQYF. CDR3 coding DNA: TGTGCCACCAGTGATTTCGGCTATCCGCAAGAGACCCAGTACTTC.